The clone carrying this TCR beta chain was seen more than once but under ten times. What it binds is not known. The data belong to a study of blood T cells in healthy people across ages. Study-level findings and limits: Naive CD4+ cells and diversity were both higher in long-lived donors than in aged donors.

Next came a second PCR, run for about 6 to 11 cycles, which used a sample-barcoded 5' primer along with a J-beta primer mix. TCRdb re-analysed the 5' RACE reads in MiXCR, keeping a single row per CDR3 protein. This table has some 1.8 million distinct CDR3 sequences, about 39% appearing once. The sequencing sample was made of blood. This clonotype was obtained from a human donor in good health.

The CDR3 loop reads CSASGYGRRGSYGYTF. As DNA, the CDR3 is TGCAGTGCTAGCGGGTACGGCAGAAGGGGCAGCTATGGCTACACCTTC. The rearrangement links TRBV20-1 to TRBJ1-2, with a possible D match to TRBD1 (5 bases). V gave up 3 bases and J gave up 4 bases, with 21 bases separating them. The CDR3 totals 16 residues. Germline assignment: CDR1 DFQATT and CDR2 SNEGSKA (reference sequence).